This is a list of T cell receptor beta chains from one sample in a study of STAT5B mutations in CD4+ large granular lymphocyte leukemia. The assay was immunoSEQ multiplex PCR, and TCRdb's table has in-frame clones only and misses some. Of tens of thousands of clones listed, about four fifths are singletons. Sequenced: CD4+ T cells from blood buffy coats. These receptors were taken from a human donor in good health. Each CDR3 is given with its conserved first and last residue. D genes are given only for firm matches. Clone size is not always given. Where it is, it says once, few, many or a class for expanded clones.

clone size	J gene	V gene	D gene	CDR3 protein	CDR3 DNA
-	TRBJ1-4	TRBV5-1	-	CASSLGGDPLNSEKLFF	TGCGCCAGCAGCTTGGGGGGTGACCCCCTTAATTCTGAAAAACTGTTTTTT
-	TRBJ1-1	TRBV9	TRBD1	CASSSPGTARAFF	TGTGCCAGCAGCTCACCCGGGACAGCTCGGGCTTTCTTT
-	TRBJ2-1	TRBV7-8	TRBD1	CASSAGTVYNEQFF	TGTGCCAGCAGCGCCGGGACAGTCTACAATGAGCAGTTCTTC
-	TRBJ2-7	TRBV18	-	CASSRLPEPRYEQYF	TGTGCCAGCTCGCGCCTTCCGGAGCCCCGCTACGAGCAGTACTTC
-	TRBJ2-7	TRBV11-3	-	CASSLDRPGWVAAHSYEQYF	TGTGCCAGCAGCTTAGATAGGCCGGGTTGGGTAGCCGCGCACTCCTACGAGCAGTACTTC
-	TRBJ2-1	TRBV27	TRBD2	CASSLSGLAGGAFGNEQFF	TGTGCCAGCAGTTTATCGGGACTAGCGGGAGGAGCTTTTGGCAATGAGCAGTTCTTC
-	TRBJ2-3	TRBV5-1	TRBD2	CASSLGLAGTDTQYF	TGCGCCAGCAGCCTTGGACTAGCGGGCACAGATACGCAGTATTTT
-	TRBJ1-2	TRBV14	-	CASSQDLLIQGPYGYTF	TGTGCCAGCAGCCAAGACCTACTAATACAGGGACCCTATGGCTACACCTTC
once	TRBJ1-1	TRBV28	TRBD1	CASRGQMNTEAFF	TGTGCCAGCCGGGGACAGATGAACACTGAAGCTTTCTTT
-	TRBJ1-5	TRBV4-1	-	CASSQEFGGRQPQHF	TGCGCCAGCAGCCAAGAATTCGGGGGGCGGCAGCCCCAGCATTTT
-	TRBJ2-2	TRBV5-1	-	CASRAGITGELFF	TGCGCCAGCAGAGCCGGGATAACCGGGGAGCTGTTTTTT
-	TRBJ2-7	TRBV18	TRBD1	CASSLRDRTYEQYF	TGTGCCAGCTCACTCCGGGACAGGACCTACGAGCAGTACTTC
once	TRBJ2-7	TRBV4-3	-	CASSQGEGGGPYEQYF	TGCGCCAGCAGCCAAGGGGAAGGGGGAGGGCCCTACGAGCAGTACTTC
-	TRBJ2-2	TRBV18	-	CASSPPTLAGELFF	TGTGCCAGCTCACCACCGACGCTAGCCGGGGAGCTGTTTTTT
once	TRBJ2-2	TRBV7-6	TRBD1	CASSLGGDRGKTGELFF	TGTGCCAGCAGCTTAGGAGGGGACAGGGGGAAGACCGGGGAGCTGTTTTTT
-	TRBJ1-1	TRBV5-4	TRBD1	CASSQGVQTEAFF	TGTGCCAGCAGCCAGGGGGTACAGACTGAAGCTTTCTTT
-	TRBJ2-5	TRBV10-3	TRBD2	CAISEGGGVGIWYF	TGTGCCATCAGTGAAGGCGGGGGGGTAGGGATTTGGTACTTC
-	TRBJ2-7	TRBV30	-	CAWRRKIYEQYF	TGTGCCTGGAGAAGAAAAATCTACGAGCAGTACTTC
-	TRBJ2-7	TRBV6-1	-	CASSPLREGKQYF	TGTGCCAGCAGTCCCTTACGGGAAGGGAAGCAGTACTTC
-	TRBJ1-1	TRBV6-6	-	CASSSTSNTEAFF	TGTGCCAGCAGTTCGACTTCGAACACTGAAGCTTTCTTT
-	TRBJ2-5	TRBV5-4	TRBD2	CASSLVLAGGRETQYF	TGTGCCAGCAGCTTGGTGCTAGCGGGGGGACGAGAGACCCAGTACTTC
-	TRBJ2-7	TRBV18	TRBD1	CASSPGTGGSYEQYF	TGTGCCAGCTCACCCGGGACAGGGGGTTCCTACGAGCAGTACTTC
-	TRBJ2-3	TRBV2	-	CASSSDSGFTDTQYF	TGTGCCAGCAGTTCGGATAGCGGCTTCACAGATACGCAGTATTTT
-	TRBJ2-7	TRBV21-1	-	CASSRGGGGVYEQYF	TGTGCCAGCAGCAGGGGGGGAGGGGGAGTCTACGAGCAGTACTTC
-	TRBJ1-6	TRBV18	-	CASSPGMGVLAPLHF	TGTGCCAGCTCACCCGGCATGGGCGTGTTGGCACCCCTCCACTTT
-	TRBJ2-5	TRBV5-4	-	CASSLADVRQETQYF	TGTGCCAGCAGCTTGGCCGACGTCAGACAAGAGACCCAGTACTTC
-	TRBJ1-4	TRBV5-6	-	CASSFGGDVREKLFF	TGTGCCAGCAGCTTTGGGGGGGACGTCCGAGAAAAACTGTTTTTT
-	TRBJ1-4	TRBV4-1	-	CASSQTRGAPDEKLFF	TGCGCCAGCAGCCAAACTCGAGGGGCGCCTGATGAAAAACTGTTTTTT
-	TRBJ2-7	TRBV4-1	TRBD1	CASSPNYGTDFYEQYF	TGCGCCAGCAGCCCTAACTACGGGACAGACTTCTACGAGCAGTACTTC
-	TRBJ1-1	TRBV11-2	-	CASSSGLVGTEAFF	TGTGCCAGCAGCTCAGGTCTTGTGGGCACTGAAGCTTTCTTT
few	TRBJ1-4	TRBV6-1	TRBD1	CASSDKDRNEKLFF	TGTGCCAGCAGTGATAAGGACAGGAATGAAAAACTGTTTTTT
-	TRBJ1-1	TRBV28	TRBD1	CASTSSPGQANTEAFF	TGTGCCAGCACCTCATCTCCGGGACAGGCGAACACTGAAGCTTTCTTT
once	TRBJ1-1	TRBV19	-	CASSIQGRDTEAFF	TGTGCCAGTAGTATACAGGGTAGGGACACTGAAGCTTTCTTT
-	TRBJ2-2	TRBV10-2	TRBD2	CASSALAGGNGELFF	TGCGCCAGCAGTGCCCTAGCGGGAGGTAACGGGGAGCTGTTTTTT
-	TRBJ1-1	TRBV6-5	-	CASSYVRGPEAFF	TGTGCCAGCAGTTACGTGAGGGGTCCTGAAGCTTTCTTT
few	TRBJ2-7	TRBV6-6	-	CASTIRDKPYEQYF	TGTGCCAGCACTATCCGGGACAAACCCTACGAGCAGTACTTC
-	TRBJ2-7	TRBV7-8	-	CASSLGTPYEQYF	TGTGCCAGCAGCTTAGGGACACCCTACGAGCAGTACTTC
-	TRBJ1-6	TRBV30	-	CAIEPGPSNSPLHF	TGTGCCATAGAACCGGGACCCTCGAATTCACCCCTCCACTTT